This is a list of T cell receptor beta chains from one sample in a study of T cell responses to AZD1222 COVID-19 vaccine. Sequencing used immunoSEQ multiplex PCR; TCRdb keeps in-frame clones, though not all of them. The sample shows roughly 120,000 clones, more than 80% of them seen only once. The source material was peripheral blood, sampled on day 0 of AZD1222 vaccination. The receptors originated from an adult in good health. Each CDR3 is given with its conserved first and last residue. A D gene is named only where the DNA matches it firmly.

J: TRBJ1-1; V: TRBV12-3/TRBV12-4; D: NA; CDR3: CASSSQGNTEAFF; DNA: TGTGCCAGCAGTTCACAGGGGAACACTGAAGCTTTCTTT
J: TRBJ2-1; V: TRBV6-2/TRBV6-3; D: TRBD2; CDR3: CASSGTSGVNEQFF; DNA: TGTGCCAGCAGCGGGACTAGCGGGGTCAATGAGCAGTTCTTC
J: TRBJ1-1; V: TRBV12-5; D: NA; CDR3: CASGFEVYTEAFF; DNA: TGTGCTAGTGGTTTTGAAGTATACACTGAAGCTTTCTTT
J: TRBJ2-5; V: TRBV2; D: NA; CDR3: CASSDLGAGKETQYF; DNA: TGTGCCAGCAGTGATCTCGGGGCCGGGAAGGAGACCCAGTACTTC
J: TRBJ2-7; V: TRBV19; D: NA; CDR3: CASSWTVGDEQYF; DNA: TGTGCCAGTTCGTGGACAGTAGGGGACGAGCAGTACTTC
J: TRBJ1-1; V: TRBV6-6; D: NA; CDR3: CASSYGQGGITEAFF; DNA: TGTGCCAGCAGTTACGGTCAGGGTGGTATCACTGAAGCTTTCTTT
J: TRBJ1-1; V: TRBV7-3; D: NA; CDR3: CASSITVNTEAFF; DNA: TGTGCCAGCAGTATAACAGTGAACACTGAAGCTTTCTTT
J: TRBJ2-7; V: TRBV6-2/TRBV6-3; D: NA; CDR3: CASSSRQEAYVYEQYF; DNA: TGTGCCAGCAGTTCCAGGCAGGAGGCTTATGTCTACGAGCAGTACTTC
J: TRBJ2-1; V: TRBV27; D: NA; CDR3: CASTRGRGDEQFF; DNA: TGTGCCAGCACCCGGGGGAGGGGGGATGAGCAGTTCTTC
J: TRBJ1-6; V: TRBV3-1/TRBV3-2; D: NA; CDR3: CASRGNPNSPLHF; DNA: TGTGCCAGCAGGGGCAACCCAAATTCACCCCTCCACTTT
J: TRBJ2-1; V: TRBV13; D: NA; CDR3: CASSLERLSWHEQFF; DNA: TGTGCCAGCAGCCTCGAACGCCTTAGCTGGCATGAGCAGTTCTTC
J: TRBJ1-2; V: TRBV11-2; D: NA; CDR3: CASSLSPPSGYTF; DNA: TGTGCCAGCAGCTTATCCCCCCCCAGTGGCTACACCTTC
J: TRBJ1-6; V: TRBV6-5; D: NA; CDR3: CASRTGLALHF; DNA: TGTGCCAGCAGGACCGGGCTTGCCCTCCACTTT
J: TRBJ2-2; V: TRBV19; D: NA; CDR3: CASSSGGKDTGELFF; DNA: TGTGCCAGTAGCAGTGGGGGGAAGGACACCGGGGAGCTGTTTTTT
J: TRBJ2-7; V: TRBV27; D: NA; CDR3: CASSAMLTDEQYF; DNA: TGTGCCAGCAGTGCTATGCTGACGGACGAGCAGTACTTC
J: TRBJ1-2; V: TRBV4-1; D: NA; CDR3: CASSPLGGYYGYTF; DNA: TGCGCCAGCAGCCCCCTCGGGGGCTACTATGGCTACACCTTC
J: TRBJ2-1; V: TRBV27; D: NA; CDR3: CASTGVLAYNEQFF; DNA: TGTGCCAGCACGGGGGTCCTGGCCTACAATGAGCAGTTCTTC